One sample yielded the 14 T cell receptor beta chains listed below, sequenced in a study of cytomegalovirus exposure and HLA in healthy donors. The study ran its PCR with 60 Vbeta and 13 Jbeta primers. TCRdb's table, derived via immunoSEQ multiplex PCR, lists solely in-frame clones and lacks some. This table holds some 110,000 clones, roughly 70% found once. The sequencing input was PBMCs. These receptors all come from a woman aged 50 to 65 in good health and CMV-seropositive.

The gene calls are TRBV7-2 and TRBJ2-2; 12 bases are a match to TRBD2. Germline lookup yields CDR1 SGHTA and CDR2 FQGNSA. The CDR3 loop spans 16 amino acids. J gave up 5 bases and V 1 base, and 2 bases lay outside the gene matches. The CDR3 DNA sequence: TGTGCCAGCAGCTTAGGGACTAGCGGGATTACCGGGGAGCTGTTTTTT. Protein sequence: CASSLGTSGITGELFF. The whole variable domain, filled in from reference TRBV7-2 and TRBJ2-2, reads GAGVSQSPSNKVTEKGKDVELRCDPISGHTALYWYRQSLGQGLEFLIYFQGNSAPDKSGLPSDRFSAERTGGSVSTLTIQRTQQEDSAVYLCASSLGTSGITGELFFGEGSRLTVL.

Remarks on this clone: A junction end diverges from the germline sequence, so it may reflect a read error. This rearrangement joins TRBV5-1 to TRBJ2-7; TRBD1 matches 8 bases. Germline V lookup: CDR1 SGHRS, CDR2 YFSETQ. This CDR3 spans 15 amino acids. The CDR3 protein is CASSLGQGASSEQYF. DNA of the CDR3: TGCGCCAGCAGCTTGGGGCAGGGGGCTTCCTCCGAGCAGTACTTC.

This sequence joins TRBV11-2 and TRBJ1-2; weak D call: TRBD1 (5 bases). Germline values: CDR1 SGHAT, CDR2 FQNNGV. V lost 6 bases, J lost 8 bases, and 28 bases lay in between. This CDR3 spans 17 amino acids. CDR3 region: CASRAISMAGLRRGYTF. In nucleotides, the CDR3 is TGTGCCAGCAGGGCTATCTCCATGGCAGGGCTCCGAAGAGGCTACACCTTC.

The chain couples TRBV7-9 to TRBJ1-1, with D maybe TRBD1 (6 bases). The CDR3 length is 15 residues. Germline CDR1 is SEHNR and CDR2 is FQNEAQ (reference sequence). V was shortened by 4 bases and J by 1 base, with 13 bases between the two germline ends. The CDR3 coding sequence is TGTGCCAGCAGCTCATCGTACAGGGCGAACACTGAAGCTTTCTTT. Protein sequence: CASSSSYRANTEAFF.

The CDR3 DNA sequence: TGTGCCAGCAGTGACCCCACTACCGAAGGAAGCGGGAGCGTGGAGACCCAGTACTTC. Translated: CASSDPTTEGSGSVETQYF. The V gene is TRBV6-4, the J gene TRBJ2-5, with 8 bases matching TRBD2. The CDR3 is 19 residues long. With V trimmed by 2 bases and J by 5 bases, 19 bases remained unmatched. Germline V gene lookup returns CDR1 MRHNA and CDR2 SNTAGT.

The rearrangement joins TRBV4-2 to TRBJ1-5; tentatively, D is TRBD1 (6 bases). The length of the CDR3 is 15 residues. The germline V gene encodes CDR1 LGHNA and CDR2 YNFKEQ. The V gene lost 2 bases and the J gene lost 4 bases, with 12 bases spanning the gap. This chain's CDR3 is CASSQSTGLNQPQHF. In DNA form, the CDR3 reads TGTGCCAGCAGCCAATCTACAGGGCTTAATCAGCCCCAGCATTTT.

The chain links TRBV7-9 to TRBJ1-2; D possibly corresponds to TRBD1 (6 bases). CDR1 is SEHNR and CDR2 is FQNEAQ in the germline V gene (reference sequence). CDR3 length: 15 amino acids. V lost 4 bases and J lost 2, with 14 bases in between. CDR3 amino acids: CASSSGRGTNYGYTF. As DNA, the CDR3 is TGTGCCAGCAGCTCAGGCAGGGGAACCAACTATGGCTACACCTTC.

The DNA for the CDR3 is TGTGCCAGCCTGGACAGGGGATCATACAATGAGCAGTTCTTC. Amino acids: CASLDRGSYNEQFF. V is TRBV19 and J is TRBJ2-1; 9 positions agree with TRBD1. Unmatched junction bases numbered 7, after V lost 9 bases and J lost 4 bases. Germline CDR1 reads LNHDA; CDR2 reads SQIVND (reference sequence). The CDR3 is 14 amino acids.

The chain links TRBV7-2 to TRBJ2-2, with D perhaps TRBD1 (6 bases). Trimming removed 5 bases at V and 6 bases at J, with 25 bases between. This CDR3 comprises 18 residues. Germline assignment: CDR1 SGHTA and CDR2 FQGNSA. The chain's CDR3 is CASSLRGGQGNRPGELFF. CDR3 nucleotide sequence: TGTGCCAGCAGCCTCAGGGGCGGGCAGGGTAATCGTCCCGGGGAGCTGTTTTTT.

The chain joins TRBV30 to TRBJ2-1, with TRBD1 identical over 10 bases. V shed 2 bases, J shed 9 bases, and the junction held 13 bases outside the gene matches. Germline CDR1 GTSNPN, CDR2 SVGIG (reference sequence). The CDR3 is made up of 16 amino acids. The CDR3 coding sequence is TGTGCCTGGAGTCCCCTGGGGACAGGGGTGCTCATTGAGCAGTTCTTC. This gives the protein CAWSPLGTGVLIEQFF.

The CDR3 protein is CASSLGGVSTNEKLFF. CDR3 DNA: TGTGCCAGCAGCTTGGGGGGGGTCTCAACTAATGAAAAACTGTTTTTT. This chain uses TRBV5-4 with TRBJ1-4; perhaps TRBD1 as D (5 bases). Germline V gene lookup returns CDR1 SGHNT and CDR2 YYREEE (reference sequence). Trimming removed 0 bases from V and 0 bases from J, with 9 bases in between. The CDR3 contains 16 residues.

J is TRBJ2-7 and V is TRBV6-1, with 9 bases aligning to TRBD1. Germline V lookup: CDR1 MNHNS, CDR2 SASEGT. J lost 2 bases, V lost 3 bases, and 11 bases had no gene match. This CDR3 comprises 17 residues. CDR3 coding DNA: TGTGCCAGCAGTGATCGAATCGGGACAGGGTACGCCTACGAGCAGTACTTC. Encoded protein: CASSDRIGTGYAYEQYF.

This sequence joins TRBV30 and TRBJ2-7, with D tentatively TRBD2 (5 bases). CDR3 size: 12 residues. CDR1 is GTSNPN and CDR2 is SVGIG in the germline V gene (reference sequence). V was trimmed by 3 bases and J by 6 bases, leaving 12 bases between them. The CDR3 protein is CAWSPDGIEQYF. The CDR3 DNA sequence: TGTGCCTGGAGCCCCGACGGGATCGAGCAGTACTTC.

This clone was counted between two and nine times. This chain links TRBV6-1 with TRBJ2-1, with TRBD1 matching 7 bases. The CDR3 is made up of 16 amino acids. Losses at the gene ends were 3 bases for V and 7 bases for J; bases not matched to a gene: 12. CDR1 is MNHNS and CDR2 is SASEGT in the germline V gene. This CDR3 reads CASSDKGGRSRNEQFF. For the CDR3, the DNA is TGTGCCAGCAGTGATAAAGGGGGCCGCAGCAGAAATGAGCAGTTCTTC.